This T cell receptor beta chain was observed in a study of CD8 T cells in Susac syndrome. Whole-study results and caveats: The CD4+ T cell repertoires of Susac syndrome were found to show no clonal expansion.

CDR3 length: 14 amino acids. Germline V gene data show CDR1 as MNHNY and CDR2 as SVGAGI (reference sequence). In the case of this clonotype: Antigen: not known. The junction differs from germline at one of its ends, possibly a read error.

An amount of RNA that ranged from 0.5 to 1 ug was reverse transcribed with random hexamers. TCRdb analysed the immunoSEQ multiplex PCR reads with MiXCR anew, one entry per CDR3 protein. The table includes over 150,000 distinct CDR3 sequences, approximately 95% detected once. This clonotype was sampled from a human donor with Susac syndrome. The source material was CD4+ T cells from PBMCs. The genes are TRBV6-6 and TRBJ2-5; 10 nucleotides match TRBD2. The CDR3 coding sequence is TGTGCCAGCAGTTACTCGGCTAGCGGGAGCAACCGCGACTTC. As protein: CASSYSASGSNRDF.